This TCR beta chain was identified in a study of blood T cells in healthy people across ages. CDR1 is SGHRS, CDR2 YFSETQ, per germline. The CDR3 sequence is 17 residues long. Then a second PCR, running about 6 to 12 cycles, was carried out with a sample-barcoded 5' primer and a J-beta primer mix. A 12-random-nucleotide template-switch adaptor tagged each cDNA molecule. Every sample gave at least 2.5 million paired-end reads containing CDR3. One entry per CDR3 protein, called by TCRdb with MiXCR from the 5' RACE reads. The top ten clones hold about 0.72% of a sample with around 1,000,000 distinct CDR3 sequences, almost 25% of them seen once. Isolated PBMCs totaled at least 6 million in each sample. This sample was also put to use in a study of T cells of mothers and their children.

The sequenced sample was blood. The clonotype was recovered from a girl aged 2-10 years in good health. V usage is TRBV5-1 and J usage is TRBJ2-5; 12 bases are a match to TRBD1. The J call is doubtful: the DNA matches TRBJ2-1 better. The DNA of the CDR3 is TGCGCCAGCAGCTTGTTTGGGACAGGGGGCTATCACAATGAGCAGTTCTTC. It encodes CASSLFGTGGYHNEQFF.